This TCR beta chain came from a study of cytomegalovirus exposure and HLA in healthy donors (dated by TCRdb to between 2016 and 2019). Describing the broader study: According to an earlier analysis of a few hundred of the donors, about 180 million T cells yielded roughly 110 million unique TCR beta sequences and approximately 300 Gb of sequence data. An early release that covered several hundred HLA-typed donors contained about 300 gigabases of sequencing data and tens of millions of unique TCR sequences. The genetic ancestry cluster associated with self-reported Caucasian donors included 65% to 90% of the roughly 400 genotyped donors. The study aimed to test whether signatures of past pathogen exposure could be identified by cataloging public T cell receptors. The T cell repertoires of around 730 subjects were profiled by immunosequencing and related to cytomegalovirus serostatus. In addition to the first cohort of around 670 subjects, a separate validation cohort of some 120 different subjects was used. High-throughput TCR immunosequencing, statistical association of individual TCRs with disease status, and machine learning were combined to predict cytomegalovirus infection status. To study patterns of TCR occurrence, a later analysis re-analyzed previously published TCR beta repertoires from around 670 donors and added high-resolution HLA genotyping. In the later analysis, no new phenotypic data were used to find candidate immune exposures; instead, reliance was placed on TCR beta sequences and their occurrence across donors. An earlier analysis of approximately 500 of the donors applied high-throughput TCR beta sequencing to assess whether each TCR beta V gene segment acted as functional or pseudogenic. Donor age, sex, ethnicity and CMV serostatus were compiled alongside the repertoire data. A later genetic analysis took genome-wide SNP genotypes for about 55% of the 666 donors and used that subset as a discovery cohort. All discovery cohort repertoires had been generated using a single sequencing platform. Both class I and class II loci were covered by HLA typing, at four-digit resolution. Typing coverage differed by locus: A, B, C, DRB1 and DQB1 were typed in roughly 620-630 donors, DQA1 in roughly 500, DPA1 in some 600, and DPB1 in around 440. A handful of DR-DQ haplotypes were handled as single units for association and clustering because linkage in the cohort was strong. Among some 410 genotyped donors of the cohort, an average of around 240,000 unique TCR beta nucleotide sequences were sequenced per donor, roughly 20% of them non-productive. Summary of the overall study and its limitations: An earlier analysis of some 590 of the donors showed that most TCR beta V segments appeared in productive rearrangements either about 87% or about 30% of the time, which broadly matched IMGT annotations. When HLA alleles, especially DR and DQ, strongly co-occurred, attributing TCR associations to individual alleles was difficult. A later analysis found that most CMV-associated TCR beta chains appeared HLA-restricted, with HLA associations seemingly driven largely by CMV exposure. Correlated functional status among segregating V segments might reflect linkage disequilibrium, but an unknown experimental factor could not be ruled out. In this cohort, only TCR beta chains were sequenced, and detectable features were limited by the absence of alpha or paired-chain data. A few of the identified cytomegalovirus-associated TCR beta chains were confirmed in vitro to be specific for cytomegalovirus antigens. In a later analysis, HLA-associated TCR beta chains showed more clonal expansion and lower generation probabilities than non-associated chains that were equally common. While some public TCRs were present in many individuals, most TCR sequences turned up only very rarely across donors. The earlier analysis of 587 of the donors excluded approximately 15 rarely observed V segments, including chromosome 9 orphons, because counts were too low. A further reported finding was that TCR beta sequences accurately predicted the HLA-A and HLA-B alleles for most subjects in the first cohort. In a later analysis, TCR association rates were found to vary across HLA loci, with the most associated TCRs seen for DRB1 alleles and the fewest for HLA-C alleles. Immune exposure information for the cohort was limited to CMV serostatus. In a later analysis, several top co-occurrence clusters were reported to appear linked to parvovirus B19, influenza, CMV and Epstein-Barr virus. V-gene and J-gene trimming of TCR beta chains was associated with a missense DCLRE1C variant in a later genetic analysis, and the association was replicated in an independent cohort. In a later genetic analysis, fewer N-insertions in productive TCRs were reported among donors in an Asian-associated ancestry cluster than the approximately 710-donor mean. In both the original and validation cohorts, the classifier was reported to diagnose cytomegalovirus status with high specificity and sensitivity. The authors suggested that the approach could potentially be generalized to other disease states and immunological phenotypes. In a later analysis, about 16,000 TCR beta sequences were associated with specific HLA alleles at a false discovery rate of 0.05. Because HLA typing was unavailable for some donors at each locus, only the typed subset was used in association tests. Some IMGT-functional V segments, including TRBV6-2 and TRBV6-3, could not be distinguished by the 87-base-pair reads and were therefore excluded. The study gave a list of some 150 TCR beta chains associated with cytomegalovirus. Roughly uniform sequencing depth across donors was assumed in presence/absence analyses, although this assumption may not hold. A cluster of highly shared sequence variants was judged likely to represent a technical artifact of the sequencing pipeline.

From the germline V gene, CDR1 is SGHVS and CDR2 is FNYEAQ. V is pared back by 3 bases and J by 0 bases, with 5 bases lying between the germline termini. Including cysteine and phenylalanine, the CDR3 has 13 amino acids. The retained sequence is limited to the CDR3, 39 bases, with the frame set at the first base. In total, approximately 690 healthy bone marrow donors made up the cohort. At the time of sampling, all cohort members were nominally healthy, though unrecorded immune exposures were likely present. The donor tested CMV seropositive and was one of the 289 seropositive cohort members. Every donor gave a peripheral blood sample, and the peripheral blood mononuclear cells from that sample were used for TCR beta sequencing. Genomic DNA extraction from the blood cell samples was performed with the Qiagen DNeasy Blood Extraction Kit. Libraries were constructed by the immunoSEQ multiplex PCR assay. For the multiplex PCR, a mixture combining 60 forward primers for TCR Vbeta segments and 13 reverse primers for TCR Jbeta segments was used. A multiplex PCR assay on genomic DNA amplified the CDR3 region of rearranged TCR beta genes. The amplified TCR beta libraries were sequenced on the Illumina HiSeq System as 87-base-pair reads. Per the source publication's procedure: A later analysis counted about 80 million unique TCR beta chains across the 550 to 750 repertoires, and some 11 million of these chains were shared by at least two donors. A nearest-neighbor algorithm error-corrected the raw reads and collapsed the reads into unique sequences, merging closely related sequences to remove PCR and sequencing errors. CDR3 sequences were aligned to IMGT reference sequences to assign V, D and J gene segments. Each retained sequence needed at least a six-nucleotide match to both a V gene segment and a J gene segment. A rearrangement counted as productive if the CDR3 had no stop codons and remained in frame with V and J, and every other rearrangement counted as non-productive. CDR3 was defined according to IMGT convention as the region running from the second conserved V-encoded cysteine to the conserved J-encoded phenylalanine. The earlier analysis of some 540 of the donors excluded any sequence lacking an unambiguous match to a single V gene segment. In an earlier analysis of some 590 of the donors, a V segment was called functional when productive rearrangements were above 56.7%, and segregating when the standard deviation between donors exceeded 5%. To diagnose cytomegalovirus status from the catalog of TCR beta chain sequences, a statistical classification framework was built. In a later analysis, TCR nucleotide sequences were compared against IMGT/GENE-DB human TR gene sequences so that V and J genes could be assigned. A later analysis assigned CDR3 sequences and most-parsimonious VDJ recombination scenarios with the TCRdist pipeline. In a later analysis, every TCR beta chain was defined by the combination of its CDR3 amino acid sequence and its V-gene family, and reads without a unique V-gene family were dropped. In a later analysis, approximately 640 highly shared, low-generation-probability nucleotide sequences were removed to address suspected cross-contamination and a sequencing artifact. In a later analysis, a clonal expansion index for each public chain was calculated from normalized within-repertoire ranks of inferred template counts. In a later analysis, generation probabilities were computed using a VDJ recombination model fitted to out-of-frame rearrangements, and the results were checked against IGoR. In a later analysis, hypergeometric tests were used to score TCR-TCR, TCR-HLA and TCR-CMV co-occurrence, with a repertoire-size bias correction applied to TCR pairs. A later analysis estimated false discovery rates by permuting HLA or CMV assignments 20 times. A later analysis grouped co-occurring TCRs with DBSCAN, adding TCRdist sequence similarity when clustering within HLA-allele-positive subsets. For co-occurrence clustering, repertoires with fewer than 30,000 or more than 120,000 public chains were excluded, along with roughly 5 repertoires with anomalous nucleotide sharing. Sourced from immuneACCESS, this table was stored by TCRdb with only in-frame sequences that have V and J called. A share of the clones is absent; for the studies checked, an unresolved V gene accounts for under half, and the remainder has no known explanation. V, J and clone size are taken as reported in that table, and D and trimming were inferred from the DNA itself. Recorded for this sample are roughly 240,000 clones; around 76% of them occurred a single time. The top ten clonotypes cover around 5.4% of the sample.

Note on this clone: Its specific antigen is unknown. There are no base qualities to consult, and no much larger clone falls within one base.

The V and J segments used are TRBV7-6 and TRBJ2-5; the D gene remains uncertain. The sequence was obtained from a woman in her thirties or forties in good health and CMV-seropositive. The sequencing input was PBMCs. CDR3 reads: CASSFSDQETQYF. In nucleotides, the sequence is TGTGCCAGCAGCTTCTCAGACCAAGAGACCCAGTACTTC. The CDR3, completed at both ends by the reference TRBV7-6 and TRBJ2-5 genes, gives the full variable domain GAGVSQSPRYKVTKRGQDVALRCDPISGHVSLYWYRQALGQGPEFLTYFNYEAQQDKSGLPNDRFSAERPEGSISTLTIQRTEQRDSAMYRCASSFSDQETQYFGPGTRLLVL.